This T cell receptor beta chain was documented in a study of T cells after yellow fever vaccination. Whole-study results and caveats: Abundant bulk-population clonotypes could contaminate the FACS-sorted repertoires. Post-booster samples contained most primary-vaccination clones (approximately 96% CD4, about 87% CD8). Weaker, the secondary response peaked sooner, at day 5 versus 15.

Synthesis of TCR cDNA relied on 5'RACE template switching, which attached a universal primer site and UMIs. One entry per CDR3 protein, called by TCRdb with MiXCR from the 5' RACE reads. The sample has about 300,000 distinct CDR3 sequences, 7.5% to 9.5% seen once. Germline V gene data show CDR1 as SGHTA and CDR2 as FQGTGA. The CDR3 runs to 15 residues. The trim removed 2 bases at V and 3 bases at J, leaving 4 bases unmatched. This clonotype was seen more than once but under ten times. The antigen is not known. The V gene is TRBV7-3, the J gene TRBJ2-7, with TRBD1 matching over 10 bases. This receptor was obtained from a man in his late teens or twenties who received the YFV17D yellow fever vaccine. Source: CD4+ T cells sorted from PBMCs, taken 5 days after the yellow fever booster vaccination. For the CDR3, the DNA is TGTGCCAGCAGCTTAGGTGGGACAGGGGTCTACGAGCAGTACTTC. Amino acid sequence: CASSLGGTGVYEQYF.